The next 2 T cell receptor beta chains were all read from a single sample in a study of T-cell memory formation after mild COVID-19. TCRdb processed the 5' RACE reads anew with MiXCR; each CDR3 protein has one entry. The table has around 340,000 distinct CDR3 sequences, about 16% seen once. The sequenced sample was PBMCs or a T cell subset sorted from them (not recorded which). These receptors all stem from a man aged 18 to 29 who had mild COVID-19 (a few samples of this study predate the infection). Cell type and time point are not known.

The rearrangement links TRBV29-1 to TRBJ1-5, with D possibly TRBD1 on 6 matching bases. This CDR3 has 15 residues. Trimming took off 6 bases at V and 2 bases at J, with 17 bases between the two ends. Germline V lookup: CDR1 SQVTM, CDR2 ANQGSEA. CDR3 region: CSVSQGGTGNQPQHF. The CDR3, as DNA: TGCAGCGTCTCCCAAGGGGGGACTGGCAATCAGCCCCAGCATTTT.

The chain couples TRBV5-1 to TRBJ1-2; a possible D gene is TRBD1 (6 bases). This CDR3 region has 13 residues. The germline V and J ends were trimmed by 4 bases and 4 bases, with 11 bases remaining between them. Germline CDR1 reads SGHRS; CDR2 reads YFSETQ. CDR3 in DNA: TGCGCCAGCAGCCCGGGACACGGCTATGGCTACACCTTC. Amino acids: CASSPGHGYGYTF.